Sequencing of this T cell receptor beta chain was carried out in a study of T cell responses to AZD1222 COVID-19 vaccine (dated by TCRdb to the early 2020s). Notes on the research overall: AZD1222 recipients whose second dose came at about 4 weeks and those whose second dose came at about 12 weeks were combined into one group, since spike-specific TCR depth and breadth did not differ between the two schedules. A total of more than 230 trial participants underwent TCR sequencing, of whom 200 to 220 received two doses of AZD1222 and 26 received two doses of the MenACWY control vaccine. Trial participants were enrolled into age subgroups of 18-55, 56-69 and 70-plus years, which contained around 150, 28 and 57 TCR-sequenced participants, respectively. The paper as a whole reports these results and caveats: Because no day 14 peak-response samples were available, repertoires were characterized only after the peak T cell response. The 56-69-year group was small, and its depth increase did not reach significance, likely because of low power. Nearly half of unique spike-specific TCRs reportedly recognized epitopes outside regions mutated in the B.1.351 and B.1.1.7 variants. After two AZD1222 doses, spike-specific TCR breadth and depth were significantly higher than at day 0 and than in MenACWY recipients. CD4 TCRs associated with the vaccine covered the entire spike protein, and the dominant responses were in regions 160-218 and 743-854. Most participants were white British and females outnumbered males, and the authors suggested that clonal diversity may have been underestimated. Conclusions about previously exposed vaccinees are limited, since just six or seven AZD1222 recipients were seropositive for SARS-CoV-2 at baseline.

As for this clone: Its antigen specificity is not known. The record has no base qualities; no much larger clone is one base away.

What this sample's time point label stands for: baseline before first vaccination. Samples from vaccinated people were obtained from the UK trials COV001 and COV002, which included a single-blind randomized controlled phase 2/3 trial of AZD1222 (ChAdOx1 nCoV-19) in healthy adults. Trial participant PBMC samples were collected at day 0 and day 28 after the second dose for TCRbeta chain sequencing. The CDR3 regions of human TCRbeta chains were analyzed by immunosequencing. Under the source paper's analysis protocol: Repertoire TCRs were matched against a reference library of SARS-CoV-2-specific TCRs generated with the MIRA antigen-specificity platform. Breadth was defined as the fraction of unique TCRs that were SARS-CoV-2-associated. Depth was defined as the fraction of total T cells that were SARS-CoV-2-associated. Each spike-specific TCR was assigned to its reactive spike region and to a CD4 or CD8 class using the MIRA data. Log10-transformed breadth and depth values were compared by one-way ANOVA with Sidak's multiple comparisons tests. In its TCRdb copy, this immuneACCESS table keeps in-frame sequences only and misses some clones. Where compared with another copy, unresolved V genes explain less than half of these, and the others have no known cause. The V and J calls and the clone size are those of that table, but D and trimming were determined from the DNA. Present in this sample are about 140,000 clones, more than 85% of which were seen just once. The top ten clonotypes cover more than 3.5% of the sample.

After removal of 1 base from V and 7 bases from J, the junction retains 13 bases not matched to a gene. CDR1 and CDR2 are read off the germline V gene (reference sequence) as SEHNR and FQNEAQ. The CDR3 runs 17 residues from the cysteine to the phenylalanine. Solely the CDR3 DNA is kept, with 51 bases framed from the first base. Sequencing was performed on peripheral blood, taken on day 0 of AZD1222 vaccination. The rearranged segments are TRBV7-9 and TRBJ1-5; TRBD1 matches 7 bases in the middle. This clonotype originated in an adult in good health. The sequenced DNA: TGTGCCAGCAGCTTAGGGCTGAGACAGGGATTATGGCAGCCCCAGCATTTT. Translated, it gives CASSLGLRQGLWQPQHF.